The present T cell receptor beta chain was sequenced within a study of blood T cell repertoires in COVID-19. Between the trimmed V and J ends, which lost 10 bases and 9 bases, there was a span of 22 bases. This CDR3 region has 14 residues. Germline assignment: CDR1 LNHNV and CDR2 YYDKDF (reference sequence). TCRdb keeps only in-frame clones here, not all; method: immunoSEQ multiplex PCR. The sample yields roughly 120,000 clones, 88% seen once. Sample: peripheral blood. The TCR was taken from a woman between 50 and 59 years old with active or convalescent COVID-19. The chain joins TRBV15 to TRBJ1-3; D ambiguous. Here the CDR3 reads CAIQKYERDGTIYF. CDR3 nucleotide sequence: TGTGCCATCCAGAAGTATGAGAGGGATGGCACCATATATTTT.